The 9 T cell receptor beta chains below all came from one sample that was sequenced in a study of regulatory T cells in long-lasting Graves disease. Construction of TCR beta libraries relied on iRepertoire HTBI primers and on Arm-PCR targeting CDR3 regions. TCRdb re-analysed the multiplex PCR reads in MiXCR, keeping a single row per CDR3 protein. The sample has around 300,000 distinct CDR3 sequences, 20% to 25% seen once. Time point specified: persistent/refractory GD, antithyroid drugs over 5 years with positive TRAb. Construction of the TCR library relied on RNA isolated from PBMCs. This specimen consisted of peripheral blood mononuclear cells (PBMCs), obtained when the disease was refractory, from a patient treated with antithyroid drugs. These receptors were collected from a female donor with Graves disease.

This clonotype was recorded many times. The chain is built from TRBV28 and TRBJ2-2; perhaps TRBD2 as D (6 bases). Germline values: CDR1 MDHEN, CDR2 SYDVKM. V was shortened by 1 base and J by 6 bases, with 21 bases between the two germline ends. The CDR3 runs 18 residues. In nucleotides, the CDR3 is TGTGCCAGCAGTTTATTCCTTCCTATCGCGGGGCGCCCCGGGGAGCTGTTTTTT. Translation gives CASSLFLPIAGRPGELFF.

CDR3 DNA sequence: TGTGCCAGCAGAATATCAGGTGTTTATGGCTACACCTTC. It yields the protein CASRISGVYGYTF. The chain employs TRBV6-1 and TRBJ1-2; no firm D call. V was clipped by 6 bases and J by 5 bases, with 13 bases between them. Germline loops: CDR1 MNHNS, CDR2 SASEGT. There are 13 residues in the CDR3.

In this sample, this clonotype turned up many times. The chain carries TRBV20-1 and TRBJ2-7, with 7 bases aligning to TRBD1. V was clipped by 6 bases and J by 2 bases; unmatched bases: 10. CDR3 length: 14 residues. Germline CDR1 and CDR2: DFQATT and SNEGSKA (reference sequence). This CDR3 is CSARPGQSTYEQYF. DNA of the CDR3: TGCAGTGCGCGTCCGGGACAGTCGACCTACGAGCAGTACTTC.

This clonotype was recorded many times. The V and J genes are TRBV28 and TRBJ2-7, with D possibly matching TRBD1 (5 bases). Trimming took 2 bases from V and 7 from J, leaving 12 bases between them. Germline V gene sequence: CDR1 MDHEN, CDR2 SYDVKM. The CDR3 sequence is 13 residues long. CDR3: CASSLQGPLEQYF. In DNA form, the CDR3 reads TGTGCCAGCAGTTTACAGGGCCCACTGGAGCAGTACTTC.

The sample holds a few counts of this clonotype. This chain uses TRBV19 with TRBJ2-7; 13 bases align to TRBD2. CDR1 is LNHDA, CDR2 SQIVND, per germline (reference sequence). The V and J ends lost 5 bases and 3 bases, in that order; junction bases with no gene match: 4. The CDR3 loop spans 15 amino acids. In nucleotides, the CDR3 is TGTGCCAGTAGTCTTGGGACTAGCGGGGTCTACGAGCAGTACTTC. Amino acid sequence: CASSLGTSGVYEQYF.

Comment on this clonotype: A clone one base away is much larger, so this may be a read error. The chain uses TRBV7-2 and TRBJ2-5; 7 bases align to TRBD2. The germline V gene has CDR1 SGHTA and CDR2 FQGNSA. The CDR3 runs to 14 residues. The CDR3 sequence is CVSSWGDSGETQYF. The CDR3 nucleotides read TGTGTCAGCAGCTGGGGGGATAGCGGGGAGACCCAGTACTTC.

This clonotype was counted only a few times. The CDR3 DNA sequence: TGCGCCAGCAGCTACCGAACAACTAATGAAAAACTGTTTTTT. Protein product: CASSYRTTNEKLFF. The chain combines TRBV4-1 with TRBJ1-4; D call uncertain. This CDR3 has 14 residues. CDR1 and CDR2 (germline): MGHRA, YSYEKL. Trimming took 5 bases from V and 0 from J, leaving 7 bases between them.

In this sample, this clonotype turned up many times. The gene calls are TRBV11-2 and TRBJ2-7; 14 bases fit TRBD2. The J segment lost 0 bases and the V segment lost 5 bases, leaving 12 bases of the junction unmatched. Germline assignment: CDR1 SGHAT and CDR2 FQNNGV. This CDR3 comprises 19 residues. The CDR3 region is CASSGGLAGDSLSSYEQYF. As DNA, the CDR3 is TGTGCCAGCAGCGGGGGACTAGCGGGAGACTCCTTGAGCTCCTACGAGCAGTACTTC.

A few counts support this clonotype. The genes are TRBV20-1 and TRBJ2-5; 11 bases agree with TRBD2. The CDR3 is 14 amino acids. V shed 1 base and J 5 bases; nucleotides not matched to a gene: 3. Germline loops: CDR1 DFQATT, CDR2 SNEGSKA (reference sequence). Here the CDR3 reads CSARALAGVETQYF. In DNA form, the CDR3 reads TGCAGTGCTAGAGCACTAGCGGGAGTCGAGACCCAGTACTTC.